The clone carrying this T cell receptor (beta chain) has a handful of counts. The target antigen is unknown. The sample belongs to a study of T cells in Graves' hyperthyroidism and ophthalmopathy. The germline V and J ends were trimmed by 0 bases and 1 base, with 8 bases remaining between them. Per the germline V gene, CDR1 is KGHDR and CDR2 is SFDVKD. The CDR3 contains 16 residues. From RNA transcripts, TCR beta CDR3 regions were amplified. HTBI primers drove first-round RT-PCR of the TCR CDR3. TCRdb redid the calling of the multiplex PCR reads with MiXCR, one entry per CDR3 protein. The table records about 740,000 distinct CDR3 sequences, 13% to 15% of them present only once. Broader study findings: By a 13 V-J model, ophthalmopathy was set apart from stable hyperthyroidism. Appearing also in blood were most of the thyroid clonotypes expanded above 0.001.

Patients aged 18 to 65 with hyperthyroidism were newly diagnosed, with duration under 2 months. The study excluded patients with uncontrolled infection, other autoimmune disease, pregnancy or lactation. Input material: blood. The chain is built from TRBV24-1 and TRBJ2-2, with TRBD1 as a possible D gene (5 bases). This clonotype was obtained from a woman under 30 with Graves' hyperthyroidism. CDR3 bases: TGTGCCACCAGTGATTTGGCCAGGGAGAACACCGGGGAGCTGTTTTTT. Translating gives CATSDLARENTGELFF.